The 19 T cell receptor beta chains reported below all come from one sample, sequenced in a study of shared clonotypes between healthy human individuals (dated by TCRdb to the early 2020s). Library method: the immunoSEQ multiplex PCR assay. In TCRdb, the immuneACCESS table is reduced to in-frame sequences with V and J assigned. These tables do not hold every clone; where another copy was compared, an unresolved V gene accounts for under half, and the others remain unexplained. Counted in this sample were about 2.4 million clones; approximately 92% of them appeared once. The ten top clones hold around 0.14% of the sample. What was sequenced was naive CD4+ T cells sorted from blood. The cell subset or site label, read with the paper, signifies: CD45RA+ positively selected. All receptors derive from a man aged 18-30 years in good health.

The rearrangement uses TRBV9 and TRBJ1-2; the D is unclear. The CDR3 spans 16 residues. V dropped 0 bases and J dropped 0 bases, with 12 bases sitting between them. The germline V gene encodes CDR1 SGDLS and CDR2 YYNGEE. CDR3 sequence (DNA): TGTGCCAGCAGCGTAGCTAGTCACCTTACTAACTATGGCTACACCTTC. Translating it yields CASSVASHLTNYGYTF.

The rearrangement joins TRBV7-3 to TRBJ1-2, with 8 bases identical to TRBD1. In germline, CDR1 is SGHTA, CDR2 FQGTGA. The CDR3 is 16 residues long. Trimming removed 4 bases from V and 2 bases from J; junction bases left unmatched: 9. The CDR3 reads CASSSQTGTGNYGYTF. CDR3 DNA: TGTGCCAGCAGCTCCCAAACCGGGACAGGCAACTATGGCTACACCTTC.

V is TRBV13 and J is TRBJ1-2, with 11 bases matching TRBD1. CDR3 size: 15 residues. The germline V gene encodes CDR1 PRHDT and CDR2 FYEKMQ (reference sequence). The trim removed 3 bases at V and 6 bases at J, leaving 6 bases unmatched. CDR3 nucleotide sequence: TGTGCCAGCAGCTTTCGGGACAGGGGGGGTCATGGCTACACCTTC. Translated: CASSFRDRGGHGYTF.

This rearrangement joins TRBV18 to TRBJ1-1; D may be TRBD1 (6 bases). Germline loops: CDR1 KGHSH, CDR2 LQKENI. There are 13 residues in the CDR3. The V gene lost 7 bases and the J gene lost 1 base, with 10 bases spanning the gap. CDR3 DNA sequence: TGTGCCAGCTTGGGGGGGCGGAACACTGAAGCTTTCTTT. Its translation is CASLGGRNTEAFF.

This rearrangement joins TRBV5-1 to TRBJ2-2; D may be TRBD1 (7 bases). This CDR3 contains 15 residues. V gave up 4 bases and J gave up 7 bases, with 17 bases separating them. CDR1 and CDR2 from the germline V gene are SGHRS and YFSETQ. For the CDR3, the DNA is TGCGCCAGCAGCCCCCAGGGGGGAGCGGTCGGGGAGCTGTTTTTT. This gives the protein CASSPQGGAVGELFF.

The V gene is TRBV29-1, the J gene TRBJ1-2; D is undetermined. The CDR3 is made up of 12 amino acids. V was pared by 3 bases and J by 4 bases, with 9 bases between. Germline CDR1 and CDR2: SQVTM and ANQGSEA. CDR3: CSVDRQAYGYTF. CDR3 nucleotides: TGCAGCGTTGATCGTCAGGCCTATGGCTACACCTTC.

The chain joins TRBV19 to TRBJ2-2; the D gene could be TRBD1 or TRBD2 (5 bases each). Trimming removed 4 bases at V and 1 base at J, with 16 bases between. The CDR3 extends over 17 amino acids. Germline loops: CDR1 LNHDA, CDR2 SQIVND (reference sequence). The CDR3 DNA follows: TGTGCCAGTAGTAACCCCGTCCGGGACGGGAACACCGGGGAGCTGTTTTTT. As protein: CASSNPVRDGNTGELFF.

The table lists this clone with a few counts. CDR3 amino acids: CASSFDRLGETQYF. The CDR3 region has the DNA TGCGCCAGCAGCTTCGATCGGCTTGGCGAGACCCAGTACTTC. The rearrangement uses TRBV5-1 and TRBJ2-5; D call uncertain. The CDR3 runs to 14 residues. V shed 2 bases and J shed 5 bases, with 13 bases lying between them. Germline V gives CDR1 SGHRS, CDR2 YFSETQ.

J is TRBJ1-5 and V is TRBV2; D remains unclear. The CDR3 runs 14 residues. V lost 2 bases and J lost 6, with 11 bases in between. The germline V gene encodes CDR1 SNHLY and CDR2 FYNNEI. CDR3 region: CASSELFGGQPQHF. The DNA for the CDR3 is TGTGCCAGCAGTGAATTGTTCGGAGGTCAGCCCCAGCATTTT.

CDR3 DNA sequence: TGTGCCAGCAGCTTAGTGGTAGCGGGGGCAGATACGCAGTATTTT. Protein: CASSLVVAGADTQYF. The rearrangement uses TRBV7-9 and TRBJ2-3, with 9 nucleotides matching TRBD2. Germline V gene lookup returns CDR1 SEHNR and CDR2 FQNEAQ (reference sequence). The length of the CDR3 is 15 residues. With 1 base clipped from V and 4 bases from J, the junction kept 3 bases outside the gene matches. Combining the CDR3 with reference TRBV7-9 and TRBJ2-3 gives the whole variable domain DTGVSQNPRHKITKRGQNVTFRCDPISEHNRLYWYRQTLGQGPEFLTYFQNEAQLEKSRLLSDRFSAERPKGSFSTLEIQRTEQGDSAMYLCASSLVVAGADTQYFGPGTRLTVL.

To note about this clone: This specimen includes other DNA sequences encoding the same CDR3. The gene calls are TRBV28 and TRBJ2-1, with a tentative D call TRBD1 (6 bases). CDR1 is MDHEN and CDR2 is SYDVKM in the germline V gene. The CDR3 contains 13 residues. With 5 bases removed from V and 3 bases from J, the gap between germline ends came to 8 bases. The CDR3 loop reads CASSLGGYNEQFF. The CDR3 nucleotides read TGTGCCAGCAGTCTAGGGGGCTACAATGAGCAGTTCTTC. The full variable domain, rest sourced from reference TRBV28 and TRBJ2-1, is DVKVTQSSRYLVKRTGEKVFLECVQDMDHENMFWYRQDPGLGLRLIYFSYDVKMKEKGDIPEGYSVSREKKERFSLILESASTNQTSMYLCASSLGGYNEQFFGPGTRLTVL.

The DNA for the CDR3 is TGTGCCTGGAGAAAGGACAGGGGTTCCTACGAGCAGTACTTC. Translating gives CAWRKDRGSYEQYF. The V and J genes are TRBV30 and TRBJ2-7; TRBD1 matches 9 bases. Germline-derived CDR1 and CDR2 are GTSNPN and SVGIG (reference sequence). J lost 1 base, V lost 3 bases, and 4 bases had no gene match. This CDR3 has 14 amino acids.

Concerning this clone itself: In the same sample, other DNA sequences code for this CDR3. This sequence joins TRBV6-5 and TRBJ2-7; D unresolved. Germline CDR1 MNHEY, CDR2 SVGAGI. The CDR3 covers 13 residues. The V end lost 2 bases, the J end lost 0 bases, and 5 bases lay between the germline ends. The CDR3 region has the DNA TGTGCCAGCAGTTACGCTGGCTCCTACGAGCAGTACTTC. Its translation is CASSYAGSYEQYF.

The chain couples TRBV7-2 to TRBJ2-7; TRBD2 matches 8 bases. Per germline, CDR1 SGHTA and CDR2 FQGNSA. CDR3 length equals 15 residues. Trimming removed 5 bases from V and 4 bases from J; junction bases left unmatched: 10. The DNA of the CDR3 is TGTGCCAGCAGCCTCAGTAGCGGGAATGGTTACGAGCAGTACTTC. Residues: CASSLSSGNGYEQYF.

This clone has only one observation. The V gene is TRBV6-6, the J gene TRBJ2-3; tentatively, D is TRBD2 (6 bases). There are 14 residues in the CDR3. Germline CDR1 is MNHNY and CDR2 is SVGAGI (reference sequence). V was shortened by 8 bases and J by 3 bases, with 15 bases between the two germline ends. CDR3 residues: CASLDGGRTDTQYF. The CDR3 DNA sequence: TGTGCCAGCTTGGACGGGGGAAGGACAGATACGCAGTATTTT.

With respect to this clone: Other nucleotide sequences in the sample specify the same CDR3. V usage is TRBV5-8 and J usage is TRBJ1-3, with D tentatively TRBD1 (6 bases). Germline assignment: CDR1 SGHTS and CDR2 YDEGEE. The CDR3 length is 14 residues. V was cut by 2 bases and J by 2 bases, with 8 bases left in between. The CDR3 DNA sequence: TGTGCCAGCAGCTTAACAGGGCCTGGAAACACCATATATTTT. Translation: CASSLTGPGNTIYF.

V gene TRBV10-1 combines with J gene TRBJ2-7; a weak D match, TRBD2 (6 bases). V lost 2 bases, J lost 5 bases, and 13 bases lay in between. Germline V CDR1 and CDR2: WNHNN, SYGVQD (reference sequence). The CDR3 totals 14 residues. The CDR3 bases are TGCGCCAGCAGTGAGGGGGGGATAGGCAACGAGCAGTACTTC. This encodes CASSEGGIGNEQYF.

The chain combines TRBV6-5 with TRBJ2-7; 7 positions agree with TRBD1. Looked up from germline, CDR1 is MNHEY and CDR2 is SVGAGI. This CDR3 is built from 15 residues. After removal of 4 bases from V and 0 bases from J, the junction contained 6 bases not matched to a gene. CDR3 nucleotides: TGTGCCAGCAGTTCGGACAGGAGGAGCTCCTACGAGCAGTACTTC. Translating gives CASSSDRRSSYEQYF.

The V gene is TRBV7-9, the J gene TRBJ1-6, with D tentatively TRBD1 (5 bases). Germline CDR1 is SEHNR and CDR2 is FQNEAQ (reference sequence). The CDR3 is made up of 13 amino acids. The V end lost 0 bases, the J end lost 8 bases, and 5 bases lay between the germline ends. CDR3 nucleotide sequence: TGTGCCAGCAGCTTAGCGACAGATTCACCCCTCCACTTT. Protein product: CASSLATDSPLHF.